This passage covers 11 T cell receptor beta chains from one sample sequenced in a study of blood T cell repertoires in COVID-19. Generated by immunoSEQ multiplex PCR, the TCRdb table keeps only in-frame clones and is missing some. The table has approximately 210,000 clones, roughly 84% seen once. What was sequenced was peripheral blood. The receptors derive from a man under 40 with active or convalescent COVID-19.

V is TRBV30 and J is TRBJ2-7; D perhaps matches TRBD2 (5 bases). Looked up from germline, CDR1 is GTSNPN and CDR2 is SVGIG (reference sequence). V was clipped by 3 bases and J by 3 bases, with 15 bases between them. The CDR3 loop spans 14 amino acids. CDR3 loop: CAWREAGSNYEQYF. The CDR3 nucleotides are TGTGCCTGGAGGGAGGCAGGTTCTAACTACGAGCAGTACTTC. The variable domain in full, with the rest retrieved from reference TRBV30 and TRBJ2-7, is SQTIHQWPATLVQPVGSPLSLECTVEGTSNPNLYWYRQAAGRGLQLLFYSVGIGQISSEVPQNLSASRPQDRQFILSSKKLLLSDSGFYLCAWREAGSNYEQYFGPGTRLTVT.

V is TRBV6-5 and J is TRBJ1-1; a weak D match, TRBD1 (5 bases). This CDR3 comprises 14 residues. With 9 bases removed from V and 1 base from J, the gap between germline ends came to 15 bases. The germline V gene has CDR1 MNHEY and CDR2 SVGAGI. The chain's CDR3 is CASLVGGSNTEAFF. The CDR3 DNA follows: TGTGCCAGTTTAGTCGGGGGGTCGAACACTGAAGCTTTCTTT.

This clone was seen only a few times. This rearrangement joins TRBV19 to TRBJ1-6, with 7 bases lining up with TRBD1. The trim removed 2 bases at V and 7 bases at J, leaving 14 bases unmatched. The V gene's germline CDR1 is LNHDA and CDR2 SQIVND (reference sequence). The CDR3 sequence is 18 residues long. The CDR3 here is CASSITPPGGWNNSPLHF. CDR3 bases: TGTGCCAGTAGTATAACCCCTCCAGGGGGATGGAACAATTCACCCCTCCACTTT.

The rearrangement uses TRBV9 and TRBJ2-7, with D possibly being TRBD2 (6 bases). Trimming removed 0 bases from V and 3 bases from J, with 7 bases in between. Per the germline V gene, CDR1 is SGDLS and CDR2 is YYNGEE. The CDR3 loop spans 13 amino acids. The CDR3 nucleotides read TGTGCCAGCAGCGTAGGGGACTTCTACGAGCAGTACTTC. Translating gives CASSVGDFYEQYF.

V usage is TRBV7-8 and J usage is TRBJ1-1; D might be TRBD1 (6 bases). V shed 4 bases and J shed 0 bases, with 18 bases lying between them. The CDR3 spans 17 residues. Germline V gene data show CDR1 as SGHVS and CDR2 as FQNEAQ. The CDR3 spells CASSSSWGGAVNTEAFF. The CDR3 coding sequence is TGTGCCAGCAGCTCCTCCTGGGGGGGGGCGGTGAACACTGAAGCTTTCTTT.

This clone was picked up a small number of times. J is TRBJ1-2 and V is TRBV19; D is undetermined. Trimming pared 5 bases from V and 4 bases from J, leaving 14 bases between. The CDR3 spans 14 residues. CDR1 and CDR2 from the germline V gene are LNHDA and SQIVND (reference sequence). CDR3 bases: TGTGCCAGTAGTTTTTATACAAACAGCTATGGCTACACCTTC. Encoded protein: CASSFYTNSYGYTF.

This clone showed up just once. The chain has TRBV6-2 or TRBV6-3 and TRBJ1-5; 9 bases agree with TRBD1. The ends lost 2 bases at V and 6 bases at J; junction bases unmatched: 5. The CDR3 sequence is 15 residues long. Germline CDR1 and CDR2: MNHEY and SVGEGT. CDR3 amino acids: CASSYRGTGFQPQHF. CDR3 coding DNA: TGTGCCAGCAGTTACCGCGGGACAGGGTTTCAGCCCCAGCATTTT.

This sequence joins TRBV19 and TRBJ2-7; TRBD2 agrees at 8 bases. Losses at the gene ends were 5 bases for V and 6 bases for J; bases not matched to a gene: 12. Germline assignment: CDR1 LNHDA and CDR2 SQIVND (reference sequence). CDR3 length: 15 amino acids. CDR3 residues: CASSGTQAGASEQYF. The CDR3 DNA reads TGTGCCAGTAGTGGGACCCAAGCGGGAGCGTCCGAGCAGTACTTC.

This clone has a single count. The V gene is TRBV21-1, the J gene TRBJ2-1; TRBD2, the table's D call, was not compared with the DNA. TRBV21-1 has pseudogene status. CDR3 size: 12 residues. In DNA form, the CDR3 reads TGTGCCAGCAGCAAAGACCGAGGTGAGCAGTTCTTC. Residues: CASSKDRGEQFF.

A single count supports this clone. The V gene is TRBV4-2, the J gene TRBJ1-3, with D hard to call. CDR1 LGHNA and CDR2 YNFKEQ come from the germline V gene. Between the trimmed V and J ends, which lost 0 bases and 8 bases, there was a span of 5 bases. The CDR3 contains 12 residues. CDR3 amino acids: CASSQEVDTIYF. For the CDR3, the DNA is TGTGCCAGCAGCCAAGAAGTAGACACCATATATTTT.

The rearrangement joins TRBV6-5 to TRBJ1-1, with D uncertain. The germline gives CDR1 MNHEY, CDR2 SVGAGI. The V end lost 0 bases, the J end lost 1 base, and 6 bases lay between the germline ends. The CDR3 is made up of 14 amino acids. DNA of the CDR3: TGTGCCAGCAGTTACTCGGCCAGGAACACTGAAGCTTTCTTT. Its protein product is CASSYSARNTEAFF.